The sequence of this T cell receptor (beta chain) was determined in a study of shared clonotypes between healthy human individuals. This CDR3 region has 14 residues. The germline CDR1 and CDR2 sequences are MGHRA and YSYEKL. V lost 0 bases and J lost 6, with 12 bases in between. CD45RO-negative, CCR7-positively selected cells formed the naive CD8 fraction, excluding terminally differentiated effector memory CD45RA+ cells. Within Nashville, Tennessee resided all donors, each a Caucasian adult. The table came from immunoSEQ multiplex PCR; TCRdb's copy has only in-frame clones and leaves some out. The sample carries around 2,000,000 clones, less than 95% recorded once.

Sample: naive CD8+ T cells sorted from blood. The source of this sequence is a man aged 18 to 29 in good health. This rearrangement joins TRBV4-1 to TRBJ2-7; perhaps TRBD1 as D (5 bases). CDR3 sequence: CASSQDPGRSEQYF. Here the CDR3 DNA reads TGCGCCAGCAGCCAAGATCCAGGGCGGAGCGAGCAGTACTTC.